These 7 T cell receptor beta chains originate from one sample sequenced in a study of blood T cells in healthy people across ages. Then a second PCR, running roughly 7 to 11 cycles, was carried out with a sample-barcoded 5' primer and a J-beta primer mix. MiXCR was run by TCRdb on the 5' RACE reads, yielding one entry per CDR3 protein. The table lists about 800,000 distinct CDR3 sequences, about 25% of them singletons, with under 4.5% in the top ten. These records were also assigned to another study, of T cells of mothers and their children.

Sequenced sample: blood. The receptors shown here come from a boy aged 5-17 years in good health.

This clonotype was counted between two and nine times. The chain links TRBV20-1 to TRBJ2-5; perhaps TRBD1 as D (5 bases). The J call is uncertain, as TRBJ2-7 better fits the DNA end. This CDR3 spans 14 amino acids. Germline assignment: CDR1 DFQATT and CDR2 SNEGSKA (reference sequence). CDR3 bases: TGCAGTGCTATGTCGGACACCCGCTCCTACGAGCAGTACTTC. Amino acid sequence: CSAMSDTRSYEQYF.

The chain couples TRBV28 to TRBJ2-7; maybe TRBD1 (5 bases). Trimming took off 8 bases at V and 4 bases at J, with 18 bases between the two ends. The CDR3 loop spans 14 amino acids. The V gene's germline CDR1 is MDHEN and CDR2 SYDVKM. The CDR3 protein is CASAEQVLSYEQYF. The DNA of the CDR3 is TGTGCCAGCGCCGAACAGGTGTTGTCTTACGAGCAGTACTTC.

This chain connects TRBV5-1 to TRBJ2-6; D is ambiguous. Germline V lookup: CDR1 SGHRS, CDR2 YFSETQ. V was pared by 5 bases and J by 2 bases, with 8 bases between. The CDR3 is 14 residues long. In DNA, the CDR3 is TGCGCCAGCAGAACGTCTCCTGGGGCCAACGTCCTGACTTTC. This encodes CASRTSPGANVLTF.

The chain joins TRBV5-5 to TRBJ1-4, with TRBD1 identical over 9 bases. V shed 0 bases, J shed 8 bases, and the junction held 8 bases outside the gene matches. The germline CDR1 and CDR2 sequences are SGHKS and YYEKEE (reference sequence). The CDR3 spans 16 residues. The DNA of the CDR3 is TGTGCCAGCAGCTTGGACGGGACAGGGAGGAGAGAAAAACTGTTTTTT. Translated, it gives CASSLDGTGRREKLFF.

This clonotype was picked up one time. The V gene is TRBV20-1, the J gene TRBJ2-2; maybe TRBD2 (5 bases). Germline-derived CDR1 and CDR2 are DFQATT and SNEGSKA (reference sequence). The CDR3 runs to 11 residues. V lost 7 bases, J lost 5 bases, and 8 bases lay in between. In DNA form, the CDR3 reads TGCAGTGGGAGGAGGACCGGGGAGCTGTTTTTT. Protein product: CSGRRTGELFF.

The V call is TRBV28, the J call TRBJ2-5; possibly TRBD1 for D (6 bases). Germline V CDR1 and CDR2: MDHEN, SYDVKM. The CDR3 contains 15 residues. Trimming took 1 base from V and 5 from J, leaving 14 bases between them. CDR3: CASSLFPGQGETQYF. Here the CDR3 DNA reads TGTGCCAGCAGTTTATTCCCCGGCCAGGGGGAGACCCAGTACTTC.

J is TRBJ1-2 and V is TRBV20-1, with TRBD1 as a possible D gene (5 bases). This CDR3 comprises 14 residues. Germline CDR1 and CDR2: DFQATT and SNEGSKA (reference sequence). The V gene lost 6 bases and the J gene lost 7 bases, with 21 bases spanning the gap. CDR3 sequence: CSAGDTAQGSGYTF. As DNA, the CDR3 is TGCAGTGCCGGCGATACGGCGCAGGGCAGTGGCTACACCTTC.